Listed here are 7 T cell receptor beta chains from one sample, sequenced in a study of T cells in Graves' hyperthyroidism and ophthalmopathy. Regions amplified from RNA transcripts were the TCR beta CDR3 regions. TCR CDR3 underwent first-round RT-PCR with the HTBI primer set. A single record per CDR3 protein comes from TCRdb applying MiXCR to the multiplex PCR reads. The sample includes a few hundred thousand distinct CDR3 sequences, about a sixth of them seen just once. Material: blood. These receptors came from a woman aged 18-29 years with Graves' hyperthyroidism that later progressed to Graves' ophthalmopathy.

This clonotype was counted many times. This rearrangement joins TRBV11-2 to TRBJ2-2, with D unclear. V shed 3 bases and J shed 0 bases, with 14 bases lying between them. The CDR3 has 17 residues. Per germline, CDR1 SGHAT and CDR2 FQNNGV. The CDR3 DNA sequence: TGTGCCAGCAGCTTGACTCGGTATAACGCGAACACCGGGGAGCTGTTTTTT. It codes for CASSLTRYNANTGELFF.

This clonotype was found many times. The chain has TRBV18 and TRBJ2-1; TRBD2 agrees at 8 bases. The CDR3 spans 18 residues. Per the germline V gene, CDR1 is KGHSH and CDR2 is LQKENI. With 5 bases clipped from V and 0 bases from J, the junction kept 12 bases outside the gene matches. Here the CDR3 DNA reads TGTGCCAGCTCAACCAAACTAGCGGCGGGACGCTCCTACAATGAGCAGTTCTTC. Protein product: CASSTKLAAGRSYNEQFF.

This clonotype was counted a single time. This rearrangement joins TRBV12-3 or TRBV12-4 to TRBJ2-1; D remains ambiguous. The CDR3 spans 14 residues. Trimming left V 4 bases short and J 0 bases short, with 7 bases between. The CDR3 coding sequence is TGTGCCAGCAGTTCCCAGAGCTCCTACAATGAGCAGTTCTTC. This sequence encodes CASSSQSSYNEQFF.

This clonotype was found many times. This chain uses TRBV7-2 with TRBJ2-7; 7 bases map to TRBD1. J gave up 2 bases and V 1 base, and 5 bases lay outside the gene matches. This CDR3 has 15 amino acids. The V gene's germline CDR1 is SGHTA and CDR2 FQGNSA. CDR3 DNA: TGTGCCAGCAGCTTAGTATGGGACAGCCCCTACGAGCAGTACTTC. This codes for CASSLVWDSPYEQYF.

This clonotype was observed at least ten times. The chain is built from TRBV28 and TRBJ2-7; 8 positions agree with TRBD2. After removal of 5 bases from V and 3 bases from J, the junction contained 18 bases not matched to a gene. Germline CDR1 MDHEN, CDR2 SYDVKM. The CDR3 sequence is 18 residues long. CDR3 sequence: CASSAAGTRGVIHYEQYF. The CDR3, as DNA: TGTGCCAGCAGTGCCGCCGGGACTAGGGGGGTAATCCACTACGAGCAGTACTTC.

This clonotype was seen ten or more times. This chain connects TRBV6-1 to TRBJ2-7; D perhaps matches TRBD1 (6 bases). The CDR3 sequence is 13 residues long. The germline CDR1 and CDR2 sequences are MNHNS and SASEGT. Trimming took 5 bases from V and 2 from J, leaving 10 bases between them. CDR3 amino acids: CASSSDRPYEQYF. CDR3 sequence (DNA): TGTGCCAGCAGTTCGGACAGACCCTACGAGCAGTACTTC.

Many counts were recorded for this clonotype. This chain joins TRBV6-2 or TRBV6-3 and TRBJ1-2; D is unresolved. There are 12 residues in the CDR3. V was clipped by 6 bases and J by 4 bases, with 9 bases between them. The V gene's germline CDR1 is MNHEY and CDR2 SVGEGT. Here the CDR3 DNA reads TGTGCCAGCAGCCGGACGGTCTATGGCTACACCTTC. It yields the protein CASSRTVYGYTF.